Each of the 29 T cell receptor beta chains below was sequenced from the same sample in a study of CD8 T cells in Susac syndrome. Random hexamers were used to reverse transcribe about 0.45 to 1 ug of RNA. Using its own MiXCR run on the immunoSEQ multiplex PCR reads, TCRdb lists one record per CDR3 protein. The repertoire holds under 200,000 distinct CDR3 sequences, with roughly 95% as singletons. Sequenced: CD4+ T cells from PBMCs. Source of these receptors: a human donor with Susac syndrome.

This chain uses TRBV20-1 with TRBJ2-3; 15 bases align to TRBD2. Losses at the gene ends were 2 bases for V and 5 bases for J; bases not matched to a gene: 8. CDR3 size: 17 residues. CDR1 is DFQATT, CDR2 SNEGSKA, per germline (reference sequence). For the CDR3, the DNA is TGCAGTGCTAGATCTCCGGGACTAGCGGGGGGTAGAGATACGCAGTATTTT. As protein: CSARSPGLAGGRDTQYF.

This sequence joins TRBV2 and TRBJ1-2; perhaps TRBD1 as D (5 bases). The ends were cut back, 2 bases at V and 5 bases at J, with 6 bases in the middle. This CDR3 region has 12 residues. CDR1 SNHLY and CDR2 FYNNEI come from the germline V gene. The CDR3: CASSESGYGYTF. The CDR3 bases are TGTGCCAGCAGTGAATCAGGGTATGGCTACACCTTC.

V usage is TRBV7-8 and J usage is TRBJ1-1, with unresolved D. CDR3 length: 13 amino acids. V was clipped by 2 bases and J by 8 bases, with 12 bases between them. The germline gives CDR1 SGHVS, CDR2 FQNEAQ. Here the CDR3 DNA reads TGTGCCAGCAGCTTAACCCCAGCAGCGGAAGCTTTCTTT. This encodes CASSLTPAAEAFF. The full variable domain, in which reference TRBV7-8 and TRBJ1-1 provide the parts outside the CDR3, is GAGVSQSPRYKVAKRGQDVALRCDPISGHVSLFWYQQALGQGPEFLTYFQNEAQLDKSGLPSDRFFAERPEGSVSTLKIQRTQQEDSAVYLCASSLTPAAEAFFGQGTRLTVV.

This sequence joins TRBV4-3 and TRBJ1-2, with D maybe TRBD1 (5 bases). Between the trimmed V and J ends, which lost 4 bases and 0 bases, there was a span of 9 bases. CDR3 size: 14 residues. The germline CDR1 and CDR2 sequences are LGHNA and YSLEER. CDR3 residues: CASSPLGANYGYTF. The CDR3 bases are TGCGCCAGCAGCCCTTTAGGGGCTAACTATGGCTACACCTTC.

This sequence joins TRBV12-3 or TRBV12-4 and TRBJ1-5; 9 bases line up with TRBD1. J was trimmed by 2 bases and V by 5 bases; bases with no gene match: 7. This CDR3 spans 16 amino acids. The CDR3 region is CASSGTGSLGNQPQHF. The CDR3 nucleotides read TGTGCCAGCAGTGGGACAGGGAGTTTGGGCAATCAGCCCCAGCATTTT.

This clonotype has only one observation. The genes are TRBV30 and TRBJ2-7; possibly TRBD1 for D (5 bases). The germline V gene encodes CDR1 GTSNPN and CDR2 SVGIG (reference sequence). Trimming stripped 8 bases from V and 3 bases from J, with 14 bases between. The CDR3 contains 12 residues. In nucleotides, the CDR3 is TGTGCCGCACAGGCGAATGACTACGAGCAGTACTTC. Protein: CAAQANDYEQYF. Based on the CDR3 plus reference TRBV30 and TRBJ2-7, the full variable domain is SQTIHQWPATLVQPVGSPLSLECTVEGTSNPNLYWYRQAAGRGLQLLFYSVGIGQISSEVPQNLSASRPQDRQFILSSKKLLLSDSGFYLCAAQANDYEQYFGPGTRLTVT.

The chain links TRBV12-3 or TRBV12-4 to TRBJ1-1, with unresolved D. The CDR3 has 14 amino acids. With 8 bases removed from V and 2 bases from J, the gap between germline ends came to 15 bases. The CDR3 here is CASSLSGTNTEAFF. The DNA for the CDR3 is TGTGCCAGCTCCTTGAGCGGAACAAACACTGAAGCTTTCTTT.

The rearrangement uses TRBV19 and TRBJ1-5; D may be TRBD1 (6 bases). CDR1 is LNHDA, CDR2 SQIVND, per germline (reference sequence). V was trimmed by 3 bases and J by 4 bases, leaving 13 bases between them. The CDR3 consists of 15 residues. CDR3 sequence reads: CASSIKDRENQPQHF. Written as DNA, the CDR3 is TGTGCCAGTAGTATTAAGGACAGAGAAAATCAGCCCCAGCATTTT.

This clonotype was recorded only once. J is TRBJ2-1 and V is TRBV12-3 or TRBV12-4, with TRBD2 matching over 14 bases. V was clipped by 6 bases and J by 4 bases; unmatched bases: 5. The CDR3 spans 16 residues. Here the CDR3 DNA reads TGTGCCAGCAGCAGACTAGCGGGGGGGCCGTACAATGAGCAGTTCTTC. Amino acid sequence: CASSRLAGGPYNEQFF.

This chain links TRBV6-2 or TRBV6-3 with TRBJ1-3, with TRBD1 matching over 7 bases. Looked up from germline, CDR1 is MNHEY and CDR2 is SVGEGT. The CDR3 runs 14 residues. Losses at the gene ends were 7 bases for V and 10 bases for J; bases not matched to a gene: 13. The chain's CDR3 is CASTRTGDGRTIYF. DNA of the CDR3: TGTGCCAGCACCCGAACAGGGGACGGAAGGACCATATATTTT.

This clonotype was seen more than once but under ten times. This chain's CDR3 is CASSGGGYEQYF. For the CDR3, the DNA is TGTGCCAGTAGCGGGGGAGGTTACGAGCAGTACTTC. V gene TRBV19 combines with J gene TRBJ2-7; perhaps TRBD2 as D (6 bases). The germline V gene has CDR1 LNHDA and CDR2 SQIVND (reference sequence). This CDR3 contains 12 residues. V lost 6 bases and J 4 bases, leaving 10 bases between the germline ends.

CDR3 in amino acids: CAWSVLAGGPGETQYF. The CDR3 nucleotides are TGTGCCTGGAGTGTACTAGCGGGGGGGCCGGGAGAGACCCAGTACTTC. The chain couples TRBV30 to TRBJ2-5, with 13 bases aligning to TRBD2. CDR3 length: 16 amino acids. Germline CDR1 reads GTSNPN; CDR2 reads SVGIG (reference sequence). Trimming at V came to 0 bases and at J to 4 bases, leaving 5 bases not matched to a gene.

The V gene is TRBV29-1, the J gene TRBJ1-1, with D perhaps matching TRBD1 (6 bases). V lost 6 bases, J lost 4 bases, and 15 bases lay in between. The CDR3 extends over 13 amino acids. Per the germline V gene, CDR1 is SQVTM and CDR2 is ANQGSEA. The CDR3: CSVAGTRSTEAFF. The CDR3 DNA follows: TGCAGCGTCGCCGGGACAAGGAGCACTGAAGCTTTCTTT.

The genes are TRBV29-1 and TRBJ1-3; D not resolved. The ends were cut back, 3 bases at V and 0 bases at J, with 3 bases in the middle. Germline loops: CDR1 SQVTM, CDR2 ANQGSEA. This CDR3 is built from 12 residues. Written as DNA, the CDR3 is TGCAGCGTTGACATCTCTGGAAACACCATATATTTT. Protein sequence: CSVDISGNTIYF.

This clonotype was seen only a few times. The gene calls are TRBV19 and TRBJ1-2; no firm D call. Trimming cost V 5 bases and J 4 bases, with 8 bases left between them. CDR3 size: 12 residues. Germline V CDR1 and CDR2: LNHDA, SQIVND (reference sequence). The CDR3 sequence is CASSLELYGYTF. DNA for the CDR3: TGTGCCAGTAGTTTGGAGCTCTATGGCTACACCTTC.

The gene calls are TRBV7-2 and TRBJ2-5, with 9 bases matching TRBD2. With 5 bases clipped from V and 5 bases from J, the junction kept 6 bases outside the gene matches. The CDR3 is 14 amino acids. Germline V gene data show CDR1 as SGHTA and CDR2 as FQGNSA. In DNA form, the CDR3 reads TGTGCCAGCAGCCAAAGGACTAGCGTGGAGACCCAGTACTTC. Encoded protein: CASSQRTSVETQYF.

The rearrangement joins TRBV5-1 to TRBJ2-1; either TRBD1 or TRBD2 may fit D (5 bases each). Germline CDR1 SGHRS, CDR2 YFSETQ. V lost 8 bases and J 7 bases, leaving 19 bases between the germline ends. The CDR3 covers 14 residues. DNA for the CDR3: TGCGCCAGTCACACCGGGACCGGTGGGAATGAGCAGTTCTTC. This translates into CASHTGTGGNEQFF.

The V and J genes are TRBV11-2 and TRBJ2-3; D ambiguous. This CDR3 is built from 12 residues. V was shortened by 6 bases and J by 2 bases, with 6 bases between the two germline ends. Germline CDR1 and CDR2: SGHAT and FQNNGV. Written as DNA, the CDR3 is TGTGCCAGCAGACTCGACACAGATACGCAGTATTTT. Its translation: CASRLDTDTQYF.

The V gene is TRBV5-1, the J gene TRBJ2-1, with 7 bases aligning to TRBD2. Looked up from germline, CDR1 is SGHRS and CDR2 is YFSETQ. CDR3 length: 17 amino acids. V was pared by 0 bases and J by 0 bases, with 6 bases of the junction left unmatched. CDR3 DNA: TGCGCCAGCAGCTTGGCCCTAGCGGCTAGCTCCTACAATGAGCAGTTCTTC. This codes for CASSLALAASSYNEQFF.

The chain links TRBV5-1 to TRBJ2-7, with D possibly being TRBD1 (6 bases). Per germline, CDR1 SGHRS and CDR2 YFSETQ. The V gene lost 0 bases and the J gene lost 4 bases, with 11 bases spanning the gap. This CDR3 is 14 amino acids long. The CDR3 protein is CASSLDGGGYEQYF. CDR3 DNA sequence: TGCGCCAGCAGCTTGGATGGGGGCGGGTACGAGCAGTACTTC.

This chain joins TRBV9 and TRBJ2-7; no firm D call. Trimming cost V 0 bases and J 3 bases, with 10 bases left between them. The CDR3 is made up of 14 amino acids. Per the germline V gene, CDR1 is SGDLS and CDR2 is YYNGEE. The CDR3 DNA sequence: TGTGCCAGCAGCGTAGCCCTCGGAGACTACGAGCAGTACTTC. The encoded protein is CASSVALGDYEQYF.

The chain uses TRBV9 and TRBJ2-5, with a weak D call TRBD1 (5 bases). CDR3 length: 15 amino acids. The germline V and J ends were trimmed by 4 bases and 4 bases, with 17 bases remaining between them. Germline V gives CDR1 SGDLS, CDR2 YYNGEE. CDR3 region: CASSPSVVQGETQYF. CDR3 coding DNA: TGTGCCAGCAGCCCTTCGGTCGTGCAGGGAGAGACCCAGTACTTC.

The chain recombines TRBV25-1 with TRBJ2-1; 8 bases are shared with TRBD1. V was clipped by 5 bases and J by 5 bases; unmatched bases: 5. Germline CDR1 reads MGHDK; CDR2 reads SYGVNS. CDR3 length: 14 residues. CDR3 sequence (DNA): TGTGCCAGCAGTCTAAGGACAGGGCACAATGAGCAGTTCTTC. Translating gives CASSLRTGHNEQFF.

CDR3 in DNA: TGCGCCAGCAGCTCCGGCCAGGTGTTCTCTGGAAACACCATATATTTT. Amino acid sequence: CASSSGQVFSGNTIYF. This chain uses TRBV5-1 with TRBJ1-3; unclear D gene. Germline loops: CDR1 SGHRS, CDR2 YFSETQ. This CDR3 spans 16 amino acids. Trimming left V 3 bases short and J 0 bases short, with 13 bases between. Full variable domain (outside the CDR3, taken from reference TRBV5-1 and TRBJ1-3): KAGVTQTPRYLIKTRGQQVTLSCSPISGHRSVSWYQQTPGQGLQFLFEYFSETQRNKGNFPGRFSGRQFSNSRSEMNVSTLELGDSALYLCASSSGQVFSGNTIYFGEGSWLTVV.

This chain joins TRBV11-2 and TRBJ2-6, with a weak D call TRBD2 (5 bases). This CDR3 spans 16 amino acids. Trimming removed 1 base from V and 4 bases from J, with 11 bases in between. CDR1 SGHAT and CDR2 FQNNGV come from the germline V gene. The CDR3 is CASSLVRVYGANVLTF. The CDR3 DNA sequence: TGTGCCAGCAGCTTAGTGAGGGTTTACGGGGCCAACGTCCTGACTTTC.

The chain combines TRBV11-2 with TRBJ2-1; D remains ambiguous. Germline CDR1 reads SGHAT; CDR2 reads FQNNGV. V was pared by 6 bases and J by 5 bases, with 14 bases between. The CDR3 runs 14 residues. The CDR3: CASSFIGSHNEQFF. The CDR3 nucleotides read TGTGCCAGCAGTTTCATCGGGTCTCACAATGAGCAGTTCTTC. Full variable domain (missing parts from reference TRBV11-2 and TRBJ2-1): EAGVAQSPRYKIIEKRQSVAFWCNPISGHATLYWYQQILGQGPKLLIQFQNNGVVDDSQLPKDRFSAERLKGVDSTLKIQPAKLEDSAVYLCASSFIGSHNEQFFGPGTRLTVL.

V and J are TRBV5-1 and TRBJ1-5, with TRBD1 matching over 9 bases. This CDR3 contains 14 residues. V was pared by 0 bases and J by 6 bases, with 1 base of the junction left unmatched. Germline-derived CDR1 and CDR2 are SGHRS and YFSETQ. This chain's CDR3 is CASSLDRGRQPQHF. CDR3 nucleotide sequence: TGCGCCAGCAGCTTGGACAGGGGGCGTCAGCCCCAGCATTTT.

This clonotype has just one count. The V and J genes are TRBV7-3 and TRBJ2-5, with D possibly being TRBD2 (5 bases). V was pared by 1 base and J by 4 bases, with 13 bases between. Germline CDR1 and CDR2: SGHTA and FQGTGA. The CDR3 has 15 residues. CDR3 nucleotide sequence: TGTGCCAGCAGCTTAAGTCGGGGAAGCGGAGAGACCCAGTACTTC. It is translated as CASSLSRGSGETQYF.

V usage is TRBV28 and J usage is TRBJ2-7; D is uncertain. CDR1 and CDR2 from the germline V gene are MDHEN and SYDVKM. Trimming removed 6 bases at V and 4 bases at J, with 10 bases between. The CDR3 sequence is 12 residues long. Written as DNA, the CDR3 is TGTGCCAGCAGCCTCCTTTGGTACGAGCAGTACTTC. As protein: CASSLLWYEQYF.